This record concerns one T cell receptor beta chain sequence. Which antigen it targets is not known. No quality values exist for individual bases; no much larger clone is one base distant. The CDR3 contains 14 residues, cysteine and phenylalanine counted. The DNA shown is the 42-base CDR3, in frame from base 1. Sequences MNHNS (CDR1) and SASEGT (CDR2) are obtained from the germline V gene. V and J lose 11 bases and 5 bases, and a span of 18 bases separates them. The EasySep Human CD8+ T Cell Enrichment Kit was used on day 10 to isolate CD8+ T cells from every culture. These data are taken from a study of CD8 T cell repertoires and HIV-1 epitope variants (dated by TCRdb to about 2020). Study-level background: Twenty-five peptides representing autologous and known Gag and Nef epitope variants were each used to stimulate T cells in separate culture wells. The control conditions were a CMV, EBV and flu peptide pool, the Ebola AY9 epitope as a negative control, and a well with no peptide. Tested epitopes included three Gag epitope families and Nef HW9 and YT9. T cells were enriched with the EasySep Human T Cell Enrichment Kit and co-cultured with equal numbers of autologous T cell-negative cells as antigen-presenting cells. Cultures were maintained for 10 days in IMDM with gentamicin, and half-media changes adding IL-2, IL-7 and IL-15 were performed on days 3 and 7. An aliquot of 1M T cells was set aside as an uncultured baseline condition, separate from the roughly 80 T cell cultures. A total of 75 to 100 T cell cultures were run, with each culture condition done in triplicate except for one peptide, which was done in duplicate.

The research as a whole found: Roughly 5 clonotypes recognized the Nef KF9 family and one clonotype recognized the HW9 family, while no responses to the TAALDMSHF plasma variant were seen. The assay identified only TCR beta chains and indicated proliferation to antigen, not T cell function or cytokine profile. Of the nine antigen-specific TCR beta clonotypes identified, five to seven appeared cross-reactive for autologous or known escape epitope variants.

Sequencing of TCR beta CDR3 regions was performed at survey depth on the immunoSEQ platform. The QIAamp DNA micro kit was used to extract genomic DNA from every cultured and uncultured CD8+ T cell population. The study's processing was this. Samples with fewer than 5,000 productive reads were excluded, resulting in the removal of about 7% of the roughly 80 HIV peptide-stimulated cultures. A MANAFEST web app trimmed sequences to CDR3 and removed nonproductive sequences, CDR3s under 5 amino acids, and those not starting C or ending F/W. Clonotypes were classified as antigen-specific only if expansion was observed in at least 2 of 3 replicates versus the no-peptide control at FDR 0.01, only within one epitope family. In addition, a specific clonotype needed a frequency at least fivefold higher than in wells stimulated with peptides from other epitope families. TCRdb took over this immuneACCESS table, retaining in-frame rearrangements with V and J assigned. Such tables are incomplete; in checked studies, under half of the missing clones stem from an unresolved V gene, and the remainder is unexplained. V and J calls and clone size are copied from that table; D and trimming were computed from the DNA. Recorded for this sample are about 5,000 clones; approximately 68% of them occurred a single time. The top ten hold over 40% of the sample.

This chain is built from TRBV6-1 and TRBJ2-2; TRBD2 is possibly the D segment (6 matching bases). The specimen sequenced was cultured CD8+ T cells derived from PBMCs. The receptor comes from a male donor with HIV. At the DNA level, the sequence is TGTGCCTCTCAAAACGGGAGAAGAACCGGGGAGCTGTTTTTT. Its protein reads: CASQNGRRTGELFF.